The rows below give T cell receptor beta chains drawn from one sample of a study of T-cell reconstitution after alpha-beta-depleted transplantation in children. TCRdb re-analysed the PCR reads in MiXCR, keeping a single row per CDR3 protein. The sample has a few hundred thousand distinct CDR3 sequences, about a tenth seen once; the top ten hold roughly 2.5%. The source was PBMCs from the stem cell graft donor, collected from the stem cell graft. The receptor set was obtained from a human donor who donated a stem cell graft to a child with acute lymphoblastic leukemia. CDR3s include the opening cysteine and the closing phenylalanine or tryptophan. Each record gives: J gene, D gene, V gene, clone size, CDR3 DNA, CDR3 protein. D genes are given only for firm matches. Rows give clone size only sometimes, using once, few, many, or a class for an expanded clone.

>TRBJ2-2|TRBD2|TRBV4-3|NA
TGCGCCAGCAGCCAAGATGGCCTAGCGGGAGGGCCCGACACCGGGGAGCTGTTTTTT
CASSQDGLAGGPDTGELFF
>TRBJ2-2|TRBD2|TRBV12-3/TRBV12-4|many
TGTGCCAGCAGTTGGACTAGCGGGAGCCCCGGGGAGCTGTTTTTT
CASSWTSGSPGELFF
>TRBJ2-1|TRBD2|TRBV7-8|few
TGTGCCAGCAGCTTACGCAGGGCGGGAGGTGAGCAGTTCTTC
CASSLRRAGGEQFF
>TRBJ1-5|TRBD1|TRBV6-2/TRBV6-3|NA
TGTGCCAGCAGTTACCGGACCGGGACAGGTTTCGACTATAGCAATCAGCCCCAGCATTTT
CASSYRTGTGFDYSNQPQHF
>TRBJ2-3|TRBD2|TRBV5-6|few
TGTGCCAGCAGCTTGACCCTAGCGGGACTGGGGGTCTCAGATACGCAGTATTTT
CASSLTLAGLGVSDTQYF
>TRBJ2-3|TRBD1|TRBV7-9|NA
TGTGCCAGCAGCCACGGGACAGTTGGTAAAGATACGCAGTATTTT
CASSHGTVGKDTQYF
>TRBJ2-3|TRBD2|TRBV9|few
TGTGCCAGCAGCCAACTAGCGGGAGAGGGTGGTAGCACAGATACGCAGTATTTT
CASSQLAGEGGSTDTQYF
>TRBJ2-7|NA|TRBV10-2|NA
TGCGCCAGCAGTGAGCTGGGACTCCCTCCCTACGAGCAGTACTTC
CASSELGLPPYEQYF
>TRBJ2-5|NA|TRBV20-1|few
TGCAGTGCTAGCCGCGCTGAGGTACAAGAGACCCAGTACTTC
CSASRAEVQETQYF
>TRBJ2-1|NA|TRBV29-1|few
TGCAGCGTTGAAGATACCCACGGGTACAATGAGCAGTTCTTC
CSVEDTHGYNEQFF
>TRBJ1-1|TRBD1|TRBV7-9|NA
TGTGCCAGCAATATCGGGACAGGGTCGTACACTGAAGCTTTCTTT
CASNIGTGSYTEAFF
>TRBJ2-7|NA|TRBV27|few
TGTGCCAGCAGTTTATCGGGGCTAGCGCCGTACGAGCAGTACTTC
CASSLSGLAPYEQYF
>TRBJ2-5|TRBD2|TRBV20-1|few
TGCAGTGCCTATAGCGGGCAAGAGACCCAGTACTTC
CSAYSGQETQYF
>TRBJ1-1|TRBD1|TRBV27|few
TGTGCCAGCAGTTCACAGGGGAGGTGGACTGAAGCTTTCTTT
CASSSQGRWTEAFF
>TRBJ2-2|NA|TRBV12-3/TRBV12-4|few
TGTGCCAGCAGTGGGATCAACAGGTTACCTAACACCGGGGAGCTGTTTTTT
CASSGINRLPNTGELFF
>TRBJ1-1|TRBD1|TRBV24-1|many
TGTGCCACCAGTGACCCCCGGACAGGGAGTACTGAAGCTTTCTTT
CATSDPRTGSTEAFF
>TRBJ2-2|TRBD2|TRBV12-3/TRBV12-4|few
TGTGCCAGCAGGCTAGCGGGAGGGCCCCCCGGGGAGCTGTTTTTT
CASRLAGGPPGELFF
>TRBJ2-3|TRBD2|TRBV28|NA
TGTGCCAGCACCCCCTGGGGGGGGGGTACAGATACGCAGTATTTT
CASTPWGGGTDTQYF
>TRBJ2-2|NA|TRBV4-2|NA
TGTGCCAGCAGCCCGCGGAGAGGGACCGGCACCGGGGAGCTGTTTTTT
CASSPRRGTGTGELFF
>TRBJ2-7|NA|TRBV14|few
TGTGCCAGCAGCCAACAGCTTACCTACGAGCAGTACTTC
CASSQQLTYEQYF
>TRBJ1-4|NA|TRBV5-1|NA
TGCGCCAGCAGCTTGTCCAGCAGGCGGGATGAAAAACTGTTTTTT
CASSLSSRRDEKLFF
>TRBJ2-1|NA|TRBV7-8|NA
TGTGCCAGCAGCTTAGCAGAGCGCTCCTACAATGAGCAGTTCTTC
CASSLAERSYNEQFF
>TRBJ2-7|NA|TRBV6-2/TRBV6-3|NA
TGTGCCAGCAGACAGGGATGCTCCTACGAGCAGTACTTC
CASRQGCSYEQYF
>TRBJ2-7|NA|TRBV19|NA
TGTGCCAGTAGTGAATGGGAGGGGACAGTCTACGAGCAGTACTTC
CASSEWEGTVYEQYF
>TRBJ2-1|NA|TRBV29-1|NA
TGCAGCGTAGAAGGGGGGAATGAGCAGTTCTTC
CSVEGGNEQFF
>TRBJ2-7|NA|TRBV12-3/TRBV12-4|many
TGTGCCAGCGTCCCAGGGGCAGGGTACGAGCAGTACTTC
CASVPGAGYEQYF
>TRBJ2-7|TRBD2|TRBV27|NA
TGTGCCAGCAGTCCCATGGGACTAGCGGACGAGCAGTACTTC
CASSPMGLADEQYF
>TRBJ2-1|TRBD2|TRBV28|few
TGTGCCAGCAGCTTACTAGCGGGAGCGGGTGAGCAGTTCTTC
CASSLLAGAGEQFF
>TRBJ1-5|NA|TRBV4-3|few
TGCGCCAGCAGCCAATTGCCCCCAGGGGTCACCGATCAGCCCCAGCATTTT
CASSQLPPGVTDQPQHF
>TRBJ1-4|NA|TRBV29-1|few
TGCAGCGTTGGGCGTGCAACTAATGAAAAACTGTTTTTT
CSVGRATNEKLFF
>TRBJ1-5|NA|TRBV11-1|few
TGTGCCAGCAGCTTAGAGCCTGGACTGGATGATGGCGGCAATCAGCCCCAGCATTTT
CASSLEPGLDDGGNQPQHF
>TRBJ2-4|TRBD2|TRBV10-3|few
TGTGCCATCAGTGGCTCCGAGACTAGCCCTAGCATTCAGTACTTC
CAISGSETSPSIQYF
>TRBJ1-1|NA|TRBV6-1|many
TGTGCCAGCAGCCCGGACGGGAACACTGAAGCTTTCTTT
CASSPDGNTEAFF
>TRBJ2-1|NA|TRBV14|NA
TGTGCCAGCAGCCAAGTTTCTGAGCAGTTCTTC
CASSQVSEQFF
>TRBJ2-4|TRBD1|TRBV4-1|few
TGCGCCAGCAGCCAACAGGGGACAGGGGGCGAGTACTTC
CASSQQGTGGEYF
>TRBJ2-6|NA|TRBV4-1|NA
TGCGCCAGCAGCCAAGGGAGGGGGGGCAGAAGCTCTGGGGCCAACGTCCTGACTTTC
CASSQGRGGRSSGANVLTF
>TRBJ1-2|NA|TRBV5-6|NA
TGTGCCAGCAGCTTCGGGACATTGAGGTGGAGTCTTCATGGCTACACCTTC
CASSFGTLRWSLHGYTF
>TRBJ2-3|NA|TRBV9|few
TGTGCCAGCAGCGTAGAAGGCACGGGTTTCGGAGATACGCAGTATTTT
CASSVEGTGFGDTQYF
>TRBJ1-5|NA|TRBV5-6|few
TGTGCCAGCAGCTTGGCCGGAACAACAGGCAATCAGCCCCAGCATTTT
CASSLAGTTGNQPQHF
>TRBJ2-7|TRBD1|TRBV5-1|many
TGCGCCAGCATCCCCTACCGGGACAGATACTCCTACGAGCAGTACTTC
CASIPYRDRYSYEQYF
>TRBJ2-2|NA|TRBV20-1|many
TGCAGTGCTAGAGATCAGGGGTTAGGGAACACCGGGGAGCTGTTTTTT
CSARDQGLGNTGELFF
>TRBJ2-1|TRBD2|TRBV18|many
TGTGCCAGCTCACCGTTAGCGGGATACAATGAGCAGTTCTTC
CASSPLAGYNEQFF
>TRBJ2-5|TRBD2|TRBV3-1|once
TGTGCCAGCACCCCTGGGACTAGCGGGAGTGAATACCAAGAGACCCAGTACTTC
CASTPGTSGSEYQETQYF